Shown below are 21 T cell receptor beta chains from a single sample sequenced in a study of blood T cell repertoires in COVID-19. Repertoires were generated with immunoSEQ multiplex PCR, while TCRdb's copy carries only in-frame clones and drops some. In the table there are some 390,000 clones, about nine tenths of which are singletons. The sequencing sample was made of peripheral blood. The receptors here all came from a woman aged 40 to 50 with COVID-19, enrolled during active disease.

To note about this clone: The same CDR3 can be traced to other DNA sequences in this sample. The V call is TRBV27, the J call TRBJ1-2, with D perhaps matching TRBD1 (6 bases). The CDR3 loop spans 13 amino acids. Germline CDR1 is MNHEY and CDR2 is SMNVEV (reference sequence). Between the trimmed V and J ends, which lost 2 bases and 5 bases, there was a span of 9 bases. The CDR3 bases are TGTGCCAGCAGTTTAAGGGGGAGTTATGGCTACACCTTC. It translates to CASSLRGSYGYTF.

The chain has TRBV7-2 and TRBJ1-5, with 7 bases lining up with TRBD1. V was pared by 4 bases and J by 0 bases, with 3 bases of the junction left unmatched. CDR1 is SGHTA and CDR2 is FQGNSA in the germline V gene. This CDR3 is built from 15 residues. Here the CDR3 DNA reads TGTGCCAGCAGCTCGGGACAGCATAGCAATCAGCCCCAGCATTTT. Its translation: CASSSGQHSNQPQHF. The complete variable domain, with remaining parts taken from reference TRBV7-2 and TRBJ1-5, reads GAGVSQSPSNKVTEKGKDVELRCDPISGHTALYWYRQSLGQGLEFLIYFQGNSAPDKSGLPSDRFSAERTGGSVSTLTIQRTQQEDSAVYLCASSSGQHSNQPQHFGDGTRLSIL.

A single count supports this clone. V is TRBV5-1 and J is TRBJ2-2; D is ambiguous. Trimming cost V 4 bases and J 7 bases, with 11 bases left between them. Germline V gene lookup returns CDR1 SGHRS and CDR2 YFSETQ. The CDR3 is made up of 13 amino acids. The DNA of the CDR3 is TGCGCCAGCAGCACGGTAGATAACGGGGAGCTGTTTTTT. This encodes CASSTVDNGELFF.

This chain uses TRBV27 with TRBJ2-7; possibly TRBD1 for D (8 bases). CDR1 MNHEY and CDR2 SMNVEV come from the germline V gene (reference sequence). This CDR3 is built from 15 residues. V was shortened by 2 bases and J by 2 bases, with 13 bases between the two germline ends. Here the CDR3 DNA reads TGTGCCAGCAGTTTAGTACAGGGGGGGACCTACGAGCAGTACTTC. Residues: CASSLVQGGTYEQYF.

CDR3: CASSWDRLSGNTIYF. The DNA for the CDR3 is TGTGCCAGCAGCTGGGACAGGCTCTCTGGAAACACCATATATTTT. The genes are TRBV7-9 and TRBJ1-3; TRBD1 matches at 8 bases. Per germline, CDR1 SEHNR and CDR2 FQNEAQ (reference sequence). This CDR3 has 15 amino acids. The ends lost 4 bases at V and 0 bases at J; junction bases unmatched: 2.

The gene calls are TRBV19 and TRBJ2-5; TRBD1 aligns across 7 bases. The CDR3 extends over 13 amino acids. J was trimmed by 4 bases and V by 6 bases; bases with no gene match: 5. Germline V gives CDR1 LNHDA, CDR2 SQIVND (reference sequence). The CDR3 reads CASRPTGRETQYF. Written as DNA, the CDR3 is TGTGCCAGTAGACCGACAGGGAGAGAGACCCAGTACTTC.

The chain couples TRBV29-1 to TRBJ1-2, with 7 bases matching TRBD1. Unmatched junction bases numbered 2, after V lost 4 bases and J lost 0 bases. The CDR3 runs to 13 residues. Germline loops: CDR1 SQVTM, CDR2 ANQGSEA. As DNA, the CDR3 is TGCAGCGTTGTTGGGACAGCTAACTATGGCTACACCTTC. It encodes CSVVGTANYGYTF.

This sequence joins TRBV28 and TRBJ2-7; 7 bases agree with TRBD1. Germline trimming cut 8 bases from V and 0 bases from J; bases unmatched to any gene: 16. There are 17 residues in the CDR3. Germline CDR1 and CDR2: MDHEN and SYDVKM. The CDR3 region has the DNA TGTGCCAGCGGGGAAAGGTTCTGGGACAGAAACTCCTACGAGCAGTACTTC. This sequence encodes CASGERFWDRNSYEQYF.

The chain is built from TRBV6-1 and TRBJ1-1; the D gene is possibly TRBD1 (5 bases). The CDR3 covers 14 residues. Trimming stripped 4 bases from V and 4 bases from J, with 13 bases between. The germline CDR1 and CDR2 sequences are MNHNS and SASEGT. CDR3 in amino acids: CASSAARGGTEAFF. For the CDR3, the DNA is TGTGCCAGCAGTGCGGCCCGGGGGGGCACTGAAGCTTTCTTT.

The V call is TRBV30, the J call TRBJ1-6; TRBD1 is a possible D gene (5 bases). Germline-derived CDR1 and CDR2 are GTSNPN and SVGIG (reference sequence). The CDR3 extends over 15 amino acids. V was pared by 5 bases and J by 6 bases, with 17 bases between. The chain's CDR3 is CAWGRQLVLNSPLHF. CDR3 coding DNA: TGTGCCTGGGGCCGACAGTTAGTCCTTAATTCACCCCTCCACTTT.

The rearrangement links TRBV10-2 to TRBJ1-5, with 9 bases aligning to TRBD1. Germline-derived CDR1 and CDR2 are WSHSY and SAAADI. The CDR3 length is 15 residues. V trimming: 4 bases; J trimming: 3 bases; junction bases outside the gene matches: 4. The CDR3, as DNA: TGCGCCAGCAGTGCGGGGACAGGGAACAATCAGCCCCAGCATTTT. Its protein is CASSAGTGNNQPQHF.

The chain couples TRBV7-3 to TRBJ2-3, with TRBD1 matching 7 bases. Trimming at V came to 5 bases and at J to 4 bases, leaving 3 bases not matched to a gene. This CDR3 has 13 amino acids. Germline values: CDR1 SGHTA, CDR2 FQGTGA. This CDR3 is CASSATGADTQYF. DNA for the CDR3: TGTGCCAGCAGCGCCACAGGGGCAGATACGCAGTATTTT.

The chain has TRBV11-2 and TRBJ2-3; 12 bases match TRBD2. Germline CDR1 reads SGHAT; CDR2 reads FQNNGV. V dropped 5 bases and J dropped 2; count of bases not matched to a gene: 8. This CDR3 is built from 17 residues. The CDR3 is CASSLGLAGPLTDTQYF. For the CDR3, the DNA is TGTGCCAGCAGCCTCGGACTAGCGGGGCCACTCACAGATACGCAGTATTTT.

This clone was recorded only once. This sequence joins TRBV5-4 and TRBJ2-7, with 9 bases fitting TRBD1. V shed 4 bases, J shed 5 bases, and the junction held 7 bases outside the gene matches. Per the germline V gene, CDR1 is SGHNT and CDR2 is YYREEE (reference sequence). The CDR3 sequence is 14 residues long. The CDR3 loop is CASSRPDRGHEQYF. CDR3 coding DNA: TGTGCCAGCAGCCGACCGGACAGGGGACACGAGCAGTACTTC.

V gene TRBV24-1 combines with J gene TRBJ1-3; 7 bases agree with TRBD1. V was clipped by 10 bases and J by 0 bases; unmatched bases: 8. CDR1 and CDR2 from the germline V gene are KGHDR and SFDVKD. The CDR3 length is 15 residues. The CDR3 DNA follows: TGTGCCACGAGACAGGGATCATCCTCTGGAAACACCATATATTTT. Amino acids: CATRQGSSSGNTIYF.

This chain joins TRBV7-2 and TRBJ2-7; 9 nucleotides line up with TRBD2. This CDR3 contains 16 residues. J gave up 4 bases and V 5 bases, and 12 bases lay outside the gene matches. CDR1 is SGHTA, CDR2 FQGNSA, per germline. CDR3 bases: TGTGCCAGCAGCCCGGGACTAGCCGGCTACGGGTACGAGCAGTACTTC. It is translated as CASSPGLAGYGYEQYF. Full variable domain (rest looked up from reference TRBV7-2 and TRBJ2-7): GAGVSQSPSNKVTEKGKDVELRCDPISGHTALYWYRQSLGQGLEFLIYFQGNSAPDKSGLPSDRFSAERTGGSVSTLTIQRTQQEDSAVYLCASSPGLAGYGYEQYFGPGTRLTVT.

The rearrangement joins TRBV3-1 (or the pseudogene TRBV3-2) to TRBJ1-2; D is unresolved. Trimming removed 2 bases from V and 7 bases from J, with 11 bases in between. The length of the CDR3 is 13 residues. From germline, CDR1 is LGHDT and CDR2 YNNKEL (reference sequence). The CDR3: CASSQTHTSGYTF. CDR3 nucleotide sequence: TGTGCCAGCAGCCAAACCCATACGAGTGGCTACACCTTC.

This chain joins TRBV27 and TRBJ2-3, with D maybe TRBD1 (6 bases). The CDR3 sequence is 19 residues long. The ends were cut back, 3 bases at V and 0 bases at J, with 22 bases in the middle. CDR1 is MNHEY and CDR2 is SMNVEV in the germline V gene (reference sequence). CDR3 sequence (DNA): TGTGCCAGCAGTTTCACACCTCAAGACAGGTTTCATAGCACAGATACGCAGTATTTT. It yields the protein CASSFTPQDRFHSTDTQYF.

J is TRBJ2-7 and V is TRBV5-4, with D tentatively TRBD1 (6 bases). V lost 3 bases and J 4 bases, leaving 17 bases between the germline ends. The CDR3 totals 15 residues. Germline loops: CDR1 SGHNT, CDR2 YYREEE (reference sequence). The CDR3 loop is CASSYTGRRGYEQYF. DNA for the CDR3: TGTGCCAGCAGCTACACAGGGCGTAGGGGATACGAGCAGTACTTC. Looking up the rest from reference TRBV5-4 and TRBJ2-7 gives the full variable domain: ETGVTQSPTHLIKTRGQQVTLRCSSQSGHNTVSWYQQALGQGPQFIFQYYREEENGRGNFPPRFSGLQFPNYSSELNVNALELDDSALYLCASSYTGRRGYEQYFGPGTRLTVT.

J is TRBJ2-1 and V is TRBV4-3; 9 nucleotides match TRBD2. This CDR3 spans 15 amino acids. V shed 4 bases, J shed 5 bases, and the junction held 6 bases outside the gene matches. Germline V gene data show CDR1 as LGHNA and CDR2 as YSLEER. The CDR3 sequence: CASSRRLADNNEQFF. In DNA, the CDR3 is TGCGCCAGCAGCCGCAGACTAGCGGATAACAATGAGCAGTTCTTC.

This sequence joins TRBV5-1 and TRBJ1-2, with D possibly matching TRBD1 (5 bases). V lost 4 bases and J lost 7, with 17 bases in between. The CDR3 is 14 amino acids. Germline CDR1 reads SGHRS; CDR2 reads YFSETQ. This CDR3 reads CASSNAPGWSGYTF. The DNA for the CDR3 is TGCGCCAGCAGCAACGCGCCAGGGTGGTCTGGCTACACCTTC. The whole variable domain, remainder taken from reference TRBV5-1 and TRBJ1-2, is KAGVTQTPRYLIKTRGQQVTLSCSPISGHRSVSWYQQTPGQGLQFLFEYFSETQRNKGNFPGRFSGRQFSNSRSEMNVSTLELGDSALYLCASSNAPGWSGYTFGSGTRLTVV.